The rows below give T cell receptor beta chains drawn from one sample of a study of PD-L1 blockade in urothelial cancer. Clones were sequenced by immunoSEQ multiplex PCR, and TCRdb holds only the in-frame ones, with some missing. The sample holds some 53,000 clones, about 72% seen once. The sequenced sample was PBMCs, obtained around atezolizumab (anti-PD-L1) treatment. Every receptor here comes from an older man with urothelial cancer. Both conserved end residues are part of each CDR3.

>TRBV9
CASSPRTATYEQYF
>TRBV11-3
CASSLGGDSNQPQHF
>TRBV28
CASTYRRQEAFF
>TRBV28
CASTPTGGRNQPQHF
>TRBV30
CAWAEAPEAFF
>TRBV21-1
CASSTKGQGGNQPQHF
>TRBV2
CASSDIIDGYTF
>TRBV2
CASSEQTSGRRIDTQYF
>TRBV7-9
CASSPPGQRGANTEAFF
>TRBV7-2
CASSVTSGSQYEQYF
>TRBV6-5
CASSYSGTGVGETQYF
>TRBV16
CASSQRQGDSPLHF
>TRBV7-2
CASTIGGGPSYNEQFF
>TRBV15
CATSRDQGATEAFF
>TRBV5-6
CASSEGGGLGQIFYGYTF
>TRBV11-1
CASSLSYRSNEQFF
>TRBV7-2
CASSLGSLAPTDTQYF
>TRBV9
CASSVEQGTGELFF
>TRBV7-9
CASSFRLAGGENEQFF
>TRBV19
CASSSPGAGGWNEQFF
>TRBV5-6
CASSLDIMNTEAFF
>TRBV5-6
CASSFRGNRGTEAFF
>TRBV19
CASRDQDRGRGYTF
>TRBV2
CASTARLVGTGELFF
>TRBV27
CASRTGELHNSPLHF
>TRBV29-1
CSVGGLGGGASETQYF
>TRBV11-2
CASSLIRYRELFF
>TRBV7-3
CATQKGQGREKLFF
>TRBV7-2
CASSPGLAGVQQFF
>TRBV5-1
CASSAGTESDTQYF
>TRBV7-2
CASSLLGAGQGEQFF
>TRBV6-1
CASSVNAGGRETQYF
>TRBV19
CASSSRTGGVGTNEQFF
>TRBV6-4
CASKLLAGNNEQFF
>TRBV5-1
CASSLVQNEQYF
>TRBV19
CASSIPLRGGRQTQYF
>TRBV12-5
CASGLGIGQPDTIYF
>TRBV5-1
CASSSGTLQEETQYF
>TRBV7-6
CASSFGLQETQYF
>TRBV7-2
CASSLTRSPGGEQYF
>TRBV7-6
CASSARQGAGANVLTF
>TRBV5-6
CASSPRGQLNYGYTF
>TRBV27
CAKTNKSFLWQFF
>TRBV29-1
CSVQLGGSFNYGYTF
>TRBV9
CASSVGLNTGELFF
>TRBV6-5
CASSSYKTGSGNTIYF
>TRBV19
CASRGLAGGFRTGELFF
>TRBV7-8
CASSLAGWGRQSYGYTF
>TRBV18
CASSPGLAGGPGQETQYF
>TRBV7-2
CASSSSRGAQEKLFF
>TRBV5-6
CASSVTGRQETQYF
>TRBV7-7
CASSRTSSRADTQYF
>TRBV19
CASSIVGQNNQPQHF
>TRBV27
CASSLDRMNTEAFF
>TRBV19
CASKDREAYGYTF
>TRBV28
CASSNGGQGNYGYTF
>TRBV12-1
CASSRPLGLADCTDTQYF
>TRBV7-2
CASSLLSGGPPTDTQYF
>TRBV7-8
CASSLDRGEAFF
>TRBV19
CASSTRGTVSNQPQHF